What follows are 20 T cell receptor beta chains derived from one specimen sequenced in a study of T-cell reconstitution after alpha-beta-depleted transplantation in children. Construction of the TCRbeta library involved unique molecular identifiers. One entry per CDR3 protein results from TCRdb running MiXCR on the PCR reads. This sample has 300,000 to 400,000 distinct CDR3 sequences, with around 25% found just once. The sequencing here drew on PBMCs, mostly from graft donor cells, taken 180 days after TCRalphabeta/CD19-depleted stem cell transplant. The receptors derive from a male patient between 10 and 17 years old who had a stem cell transplant for acute lymphoblastic leukemia, so the T cells may come from the graft donor.

The sample holds a few counts of this clonotype. This sequence joins TRBV9 and TRBJ2-7; 7 nucleotides align to TRBD2. There are 12 residues in the CDR3. The V segment lost 3 bases and the J segment 6 bases; nucleotides outside the gene matches: 3. The germline gives CDR1 SGDLS, CDR2 YYNGEE. The CDR3: CASSAGLGEQYF. CDR3 in DNA: TGTGCCAGCAGCGCCGGACTAGGCGAGCAGTACTTC.

The chain couples TRBV20-1 to TRBJ1-2; 9 bases line up with TRBD1. Germline CDR1 is DFQATT and CDR2 is SNEGSKA (reference sequence). This CDR3 is 13 amino acids long. V lost 6 bases, J lost 3 bases, and 5 bases stayed unmatched. CDR3 sequence (DNA): TGCAGTGCGCCACAGGGGGCGCACTATGGCTACACCTTC. It translates to CSAPQGAHYGYTF.

This clonotype was recorded at least ten times. The rearrangement uses TRBV29-1 and TRBJ2-4; the match to TRBD2 covers 8 bases. The V and J ends lost 6 bases and 0 bases, in that order; junction bases with no gene match: 4. This CDR3 has 14 amino acids. Germline CDR1 SQVTM, CDR2 ANQGSEA. This CDR3 is CSVLAGLAKNIQYF. As DNA, the CDR3 is TGCAGCGTATTAGCGGGATTAGCCAAAAACATTCAGTACTTC.

The rearrangement uses TRBV2 and TRBJ1-1; 9 nucleotides align to TRBD1. The CDR3 length is 14 residues. CDR1 SNHLY and CDR2 FYNNEI come from the germline V gene. V lost 4 bases to trimming and J lost 2 bases; unmatched junction nucleotides: 2. This CDR3 reads CASSVQGANTEAFF. In DNA, the CDR3 is TGTGCCAGCAGTGTACAGGGGGCAAACACTGAAGCTTTCTTT.

V usage is TRBV24-1 and J usage is TRBJ2-7; 14 nucleotides align to TRBD2. V was clipped by 4 bases and J by 3 bases; unmatched bases: 1. Germline CDR1 KGHDR, CDR2 SFDVKD. The CDR3 is made up of 15 amino acids. CDR3 bases: TGTGCCACCAGTGACGGGACTAGCGGGAGCTACGAGCAGTACTTC. The encoded protein is CATSDGTSGSYEQYF.

This clonotype has only a few counts. The rearrangement uses TRBV21-1 and TRBJ2-1; the table's D call, TRBD1, has no DNA check behind it. TRBV21-1 is tagged as a pseudogene. There are 13 residues in the CDR3. CDR3 nucleotides: TGTGCCAGCAGCAACCGGGAGTCGTATGAGCAGTTCTTC. It is translated as CASSNRESYEQFF.

This rearrangement joins TRBV25-1 to TRBJ1-1; a possible D gene is TRBD1 (5 bases). Germline V gene data show CDR1 as MGHDK and CDR2 as SYGVNS. The CDR3 spans 14 residues. V lost 5 bases to trimming and J lost 5 bases, with 15 bases between them. CDR3 nucleotide sequence: TGTGCCAGCAGTCCCTATCCTGGGGGAACTGAAGCTTTCTTT. This encodes CASSPYPGGTEAFF.

The chain links TRBV12-3 or TRBV12-4 to TRBJ2-1; 12 bases match TRBD2. V lost 3 bases, J lost 7 bases, and 7 bases stayed unmatched. This CDR3 is built from 16 residues. The chain's CDR3 is CASSFGLAGQRNEQFF. The CDR3, as DNA: TGTGCCAGCAGTTTCGGACTAGCGGGACAAAGGAATGAGCAGTTCTTC.

V is TRBV7-9 and J is TRBJ1-2; D is unclear. Germline CDR1 reads SEHNR; CDR2 reads FQNEAQ (reference sequence). Trimming removed 5 bases at V and 5 bases at J, with 9 bases between. This CDR3 has 12 residues. CDR3 residues: CASSGDFYGYTF. Here the CDR3 DNA reads TGTGCCAGCAGCGGAGATTTTTATGGCTACACCTTC.

This clonotype was found a few times. CDR3 loop: CATSDRLAGAAGLYNEQFF. The CDR3 region has the DNA TGTGCCACCAGTGATCGCCTAGCGGGAGCAGCGGGGCTCTACAATGAGCAGTTCTTC. The rearrangement links TRBV24-1 to TRBJ2-1; 10 nucleotides line up with TRBD2. The length of the CDR3 is 19 residues. Germline CDR1 KGHDR, CDR2 SFDVKD. V was clipped by 3 bases and J by 3 bases; unmatched bases: 13.

There are a few counts of this clonotype. Written as DNA, the CDR3 is TGTGCTAGTGGTGCCGCCGGGACAGGGACCGAAGCTTTCTTT. Its translation: CASGAAGTGTEAFF. This chain joins TRBV12-5 and TRBJ1-1, with 9 bases lining up with TRBD1. The CDR3 extends over 14 amino acids. Germline V CDR1 and CDR2: LGHNT, FRNRAP. The ends lost 5 bases at V and 8 bases at J; junction bases unmatched: 9.

This clonotype has ten or more counts. The CDR3 spells CASSPTTTGHWSNQPQHF. The DNA for the CDR3 is TGTGCCAGCAGTCCCACAACGACAGGACATTGGAGCAATCAGCCCCAGCATTTT. The V gene is TRBV27, the J gene TRBJ1-5; possibly TRBD1 for D (6 bases). Germline-derived CDR1 and CDR2 are MNHEY and SMNVEV (reference sequence). Trimming took 5 bases from V and 1 from J, leaving 21 bases between them. The CDR3 totals 18 residues.

The chain uses TRBV6-4 and TRBJ2-1; unclear D gene. The length of the CDR3 is 12 residues. V shed 2 bases and J shed 8 bases, with 7 bases lying between them. CDR1 and CDR2 from the germline V gene are MRHNA and SNTAGT. The CDR3: CASSDGGDEQFF. For the CDR3, the DNA is TGTGCCAGCAGTGACGGTGGGGATGAGCAGTTCTTC.

This clonotype showed up many times. This chain links TRBV7-8 with TRBJ1-6, with TRBD1 as a possible D gene (6 bases). Between the trimmed V and J ends, which lost 4 bases and 2 bases, there was a span of 12 bases. Germline-derived CDR1 and CDR2 are SGHVS and FQNEAQ. The length of the CDR3 is 16 residues. CDR3 in DNA: TGTGCCAGCAGCTCGACAGGTGTTACCTATAATTCACCCCTCCACTTT. Protein product: CASSSTGVTYNSPLHF.

This clonotype was counted between two and nine times. The chain recombines TRBV18 with TRBJ2-1, with no clear D. The V end was cut by 3 bases, the J end by 4 bases, with 10 bases between. The CDR3 sequence is 14 residues long. CDR1 KGHSH and CDR2 LQKENI come from the germline V gene. CDR3 sequence reads: CASSPRERYNEQFF. CDR3 DNA sequence: TGTGCCAGCTCACCCCGAGAACGGTACAATGAGCAGTTCTTC.

This clonotype was observed at least ten times. The V gene is TRBV29-1, the J gene TRBJ2-7; D is undetermined. Trimming removed 3 bases from V and 3 bases from J, with 9 bases in between. This CDR3 spans 12 amino acids. Germline V lookup: CDR1 SQVTM, CDR2 ANQGSEA. CDR3 in DNA: TGCAGCGTTGAGGGTAGGGACTACGAGCAGTACTTC. Translating it yields CSVEGRDYEQYF.

This rearrangement joins TRBV29-1 to TRBJ2-7; unclear D gene. Germline V gene sequence: CDR1 SQVTM, CDR2 ANQGSEA. Trimming cost V 1 base and J 6 bases, with 10 bases left between them. The CDR3 sequence is 12 residues long. The CDR3 reads CSVEGRPAEQYF. The CDR3 DNA sequence: TGCAGCGTTGAAGGCAGGCCGGCCGAGCAGTACTTC.

This clonotype has a count of ten or more. The chain employs TRBV5-1 and TRBJ1-1, with D hard to call. The CDR3 loop spans 14 amino acids. V was cut by 4 bases and J by 1 base, with 11 bases left in between. The V gene's germline CDR1 is SGHRS and CDR2 YFSETQ. DNA of the CDR3: TGCGCCAGCAGCCGATTCCGTGCGAACACTGAAGCTTTCTTT. It encodes CASSRFRANTEAFF.

The chain has TRBV5-1 and TRBJ1-4; 10 nucleotides align to TRBD1. CDR1 SGHRS and CDR2 YFSETQ come from the germline V gene. The CDR3 covers 16 residues. V lost 4 bases to trimming and J lost 8 bases; unmatched junction nucleotides: 11. The CDR3 region has the DNA TGCGCCAGCAGCAGCGCCGGGACAGGGGCCATCGAAAAACTGTTTTTT. Residues: CASSSAGTGAIEKLFF.

The chain recombines TRBV20-1 with TRBJ2-5; 10 nucleotides line up with TRBD2. Per the germline V gene, CDR1 is DFQATT and CDR2 is SNEGSKA (reference sequence). This CDR3 spans 14 amino acids. V gave up 3 bases and J gave up 2 bases; unmatched junction bases: 3. In DNA, the CDR3 is TGCAGTGCTAGGGGACTAGCGAAACAAGAGACCCAGTACTTC. Translated, it gives CSARGLAKQETQYF.